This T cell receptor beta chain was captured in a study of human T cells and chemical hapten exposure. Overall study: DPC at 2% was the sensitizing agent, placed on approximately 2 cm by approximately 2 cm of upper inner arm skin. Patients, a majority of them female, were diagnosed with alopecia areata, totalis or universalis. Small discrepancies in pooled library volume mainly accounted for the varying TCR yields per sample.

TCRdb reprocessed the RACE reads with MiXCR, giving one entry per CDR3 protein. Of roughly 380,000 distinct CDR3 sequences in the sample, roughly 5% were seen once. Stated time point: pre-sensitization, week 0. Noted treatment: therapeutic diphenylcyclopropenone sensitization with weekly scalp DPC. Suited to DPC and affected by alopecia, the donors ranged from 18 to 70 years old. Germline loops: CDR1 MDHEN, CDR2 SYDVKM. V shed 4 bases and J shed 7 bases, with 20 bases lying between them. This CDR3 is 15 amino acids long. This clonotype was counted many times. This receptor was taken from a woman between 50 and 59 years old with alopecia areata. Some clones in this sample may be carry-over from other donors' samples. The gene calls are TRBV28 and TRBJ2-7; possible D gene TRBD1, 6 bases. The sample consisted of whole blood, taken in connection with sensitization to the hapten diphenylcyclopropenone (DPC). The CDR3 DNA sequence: TGTGCCAGCAGTTCACCGGGACACTACTCGGAAGAGCAGTACTTC. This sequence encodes CASSSPGHYSEEQYF.